One sample yielded the 30 T cell receptor beta chains listed below, sequenced in a study of blood T cell repertoires in COVID-19. Clones were sequenced by immunoSEQ multiplex PCR, and TCRdb holds only the in-frame ones, with some missing. The sample contains over 350,000 clones, approximately 90% of which appear only once. The sequencing input was peripheral blood. The receptors originated from a woman aged 30 to 39 with acute or convalescent COVID-19.

J is TRBJ2-5 and V is TRBV6-5; the match to TRBD1 covers 9 bases. V was pared by 5 bases and J by 1 base, with 5 bases of the junction left unmatched. Germline loops: CDR1 MNHEY, CDR2 SVGAGI. This CDR3 region has 15 residues. The CDR3 bases are TGTGCCAGCAGTAGAACAGGGGGCTCCCAAGAGACCCAGTACTTC. As protein: CASSRTGGSQETQYF.

The genes are TRBV29-1 and TRBJ2-7, with D unresolved. The germline gives CDR1 SQVTM, CDR2 ANQGSEA. This CDR3 has 11 residues. Trimming took 4 bases from V and 0 from J, leaving 4 bases between them. The DNA for the CDR3 is TGCAGCGTTGCCAGCTCCTACGAGCAGTACTTC. Translating gives CSVASSYEQYF.

The rearrangement links TRBV5-1 to TRBJ2-5, with TRBD1 matching 7 bases. This CDR3 is built from 14 residues. Germline assignment: CDR1 SGHRS and CDR2 YFSETQ. Trimming took 4 bases from V and 2 from J; bases not matched to a gene: 5. The CDR3 DNA sequence: TGCGCCAGCAGCGCCGGGACAGTTCAAGAGACCCAGTACTTC. Encoded protein: CASSAGTVQETQYF.

The chain recombines TRBV2 with TRBJ2-1, with D tentatively TRBD1 (6 bases). The germline gives CDR1 SNHLY, CDR2 FYNNEI. V was cut by 3 bases and J by 5 bases, with 14 bases left in between. The CDR3 is 15 amino acids. CDR3 sequence: CASSERGNQNNEQFF. CDR3 coding DNA: TGTGCCAGCAGTGAGAGGGGGAATCAGAACAATGAGCAGTTCTTC.

The chain links TRBV2 to TRBJ1-1; TRBD1 might be the D (6 bases). The CDR3 runs 15 residues. The germline V gene has CDR1 SNHLY and CDR2 FYNNEI. Trimming removed 1 base from V and 1 base from J, with 10 bases in between. The CDR3 DNA follows: TGTGCCAGCAGTGAAGAAGGGGGGGCGAACACTGAAGCTTTCTTT. Its translation: CASSEEGGANTEAFF.

The V gene is TRBV6-5, the J gene TRBJ1-2; D is uncertain. Germline V gene data show CDR1 as MNHEY and CDR2 as SVGAGI. The CDR3 loop spans 15 amino acids. V lost 5 bases, J lost 2 bases, and 15 bases lay in between. Here the CDR3 DNA reads TGTGCCAGCAGTAACCTGGAGAGATCCAACTATGGCTACACCTTC. Translated, it gives CASSNLERSNYGYTF.

J is TRBJ1-2 and V is TRBV6-6; D might be TRBD1 (5 bases). The CDR3 covers 14 residues. Between the trimmed V and J ends, which lost 3 bases and 2 bases, there was a span of 10 bases. The germline V gene encodes CDR1 MNHNY and CDR2 SVGAGI (reference sequence). The CDR3 spells CASSYGQGNYGYTF. CDR3 in DNA: TGTGCCAGCAGTTATGGACAAGGGAACTATGGCTACACCTTC.

The chain has TRBV5-1 and TRBJ1-2; D is ambiguous. V was trimmed by 0 bases and J by 6 bases, leaving 12 bases between them. Germline CDR1 and CDR2: SGHRS and YFSETQ. The CDR3 contains 14 residues. DNA for the CDR3: TGCGCCAGCAGCTTGGTACGGGAGTCGGATGGCTACACCTTC. Translating gives CASSLVRESDGYTF. The variable domain in full, completed from reference TRBV5-1 and TRBJ1-2, reads KAGVTQTPRYLIKTRGQQVTLSCSPISGHRSVSWYQQTPGQGLQFLFEYFSETQRNKGNFPGRFSGRQFSNSRSEMNVSTLELGDSALYLCASSLVRESDGYTFGSGTRLTVV.

Written as DNA, the CDR3 is TGTGCCAGCAAACTAGCGAGAGACTACGAGCAGTACTTC. Amino acids: CASKLARDYEQYF. The rearrangement links TRBV28 to TRBJ2-7, with 7 bases identical to TRBD2. Germline V lookup: CDR1 MDHEN, CDR2 SYDVKM. V was clipped by 7 bases and J by 3 bases; unmatched bases: 6. The CDR3 length is 13 residues. Full variable domain (missing parts from reference TRBV28 and TRBJ2-7): DVKVTQSSRYLVKRTGEKVFLECVQDMDHENMFWYRQDPGLGLRLIYFSYDVKMKEKGDIPEGYSVSREKKERFSLILESASTNQTSMYLCASKLARDYEQYFGPGTRLTVT.

For this clone: This same CDR3 is encoded by further DNA sequences in the sample. The rearrangement joins TRBV18 to TRBJ1-2, with TRBD1 matching 11 bases. The CDR3 runs 15 residues. The V segment lost 3 bases and the J segment 6 bases; nucleotides outside the gene matches: 6. Looked up from germline, CDR1 is KGHSH and CDR2 is LQKENI. The DNA for the CDR3 is TGTGCCAGCTCACCCCCGGGACAGGGGGAGCATGGCTACACCTTC. It codes for CASSPPGQGEHGYTF.

This clone was observed at least ten times. V is TRBV5-5 and J is TRBJ1-2, with D tentatively TRBD1 (5 bases). Germline V lookup: CDR1 SGHKS, CDR2 YYEKEE (reference sequence). The CDR3 sequence is 14 residues long. Trimming took off 2 bases at V and 2 bases at J, with 10 bases between the two ends. This CDR3 reads CASSFQGTNYGYTF. The CDR3 region has the DNA TGTGCCAGCAGCTTTCAGGGAACAAACTATGGCTACACCTTC.

This chain connects TRBV19 to TRBJ2-2; weak D call: TRBD1 (6 bases). Between the trimmed V and J ends, which lost 5 bases and 5 bases, there was a span of 18 bases. Germline-derived CDR1 and CDR2 are LNHDA and SQIVND (reference sequence). The CDR3 runs to 16 residues. In nucleotides, the CDR3 is TGTGCCAGTAGTTCTTCGCGGACAGCCGCAACCGGGGAGCTGTTTTTT. Protein: CASSSSRTAATGELFF.

The J gene is TRBJ2-7, the V gene TRBV7-9, with 9 positions matching TRBD1. J was trimmed by 0 bases and V by 1 base; bases with no gene match: 7. Germline CDR1 is SEHNR and CDR2 is FQNEAQ (reference sequence). The CDR3 is 17 amino acids. The CDR3 here is CASSLVPRTGVSYEQYF. Written as DNA, the CDR3 is TGTGCCAGCAGCTTAGTTCCCAGGACAGGGGTCTCCTACGAGCAGTACTTC.

Turning to this clone: Other nucleotide sequences in the sample specify the same CDR3. The V gene is TRBV9, the J gene TRBJ2-5; 13 bases are a match to TRBD2. Germline V gene lookup returns CDR1 SGDLS and CDR2 YYNGEE. V shed 2 bases, J shed 5 bases, and the junction held 6 bases outside the gene matches. The CDR3 spans 16 residues. This CDR3 is CASSVTSGGAGETQYF. CDR3 DNA: TGTGCCAGCAGCGTTACTAGCGGGGGGGCCGGGGAGACCCAGTACTTC.

V gene TRBV30 combines with J gene TRBJ1-5; tentatively, D is TRBD1 (5 bases). Deletions cut 3 bases from V and 2 bases from J, with 26 bases between. CDR1 and CDR2 (germline): GTSNPN, SVGIG (reference sequence). The CDR3 runs 19 residues. CDR3 amino acids: CAWRHTASGSAGGNQPQHF. In DNA, the CDR3 is TGTGCCTGGAGACATACTGCTTCGGGTTCGGCGGGGGGCAATCAGCCCCAGCATTTT.

The chain employs TRBV4-1 and TRBJ2-5; D is uncertain. This CDR3 spans 17 amino acids. V lost 4 bases, J lost 1 base, and 19 bases lay in between. Germline CDR1 reads MGHRA; CDR2 reads YSYEKL. The CDR3 DNA is TGCGCCAGCAGCCCCATTTGGAGTAGCCAAGGCCAAGAGACCCAGTACTTC. Translating gives CASSPIWSSQGQETQYF.

The V call is TRBV3-1 (or the pseudogene TRBV3-2), the J call TRBJ1-4, with D uncertain. The CDR3 spans 14 residues. Trimming stripped 3 bases from V and 4 bases from J, with 9 bases between. Germline V gene lookup returns CDR1 LGHDT and CDR2 YNNKEL (reference sequence). The CDR3 sequence is CASSHSGVNEKLFF. The CDR3 bases are TGTGCCAGCAGCCACTCGGGTGTTAATGAAAAACTGTTTTTT.

This rearrangement joins TRBV6-6 to TRBJ1-2, with D unclear. Trimming stripped 6 bases from V and 4 bases from J, with 12 bases between. CDR1 and CDR2 from the germline V gene are MNHNY and SVGAGI (reference sequence). The CDR3 spans 13 residues. The CDR3 bases are TGTGCCAGCAGCAGCGGACCGGTCTATGGCTACACCTTC. Protein sequence: CASSSGPVYGYTF.

V usage is TRBV2 and J usage is TRBJ2-2, with a possible D match to TRBD2 (5 bases). Germline V lookup: CDR1 SNHLY, CDR2 FYNNEI. V gave up 7 bases and J gave up 7 bases, with 19 bases separating them. The CDR3 is 15 residues long. The CDR3 here is CASTREGSLSGELFF. The CDR3 DNA reads TGTGCCAGCACCCGCGAGGGTTCCCTCAGCGGGGAGCTGTTTTTT.

The J gene is TRBJ1-1, the V gene TRBV4-1; no clear D gene. V dropped 0 bases and J dropped 0 bases, with 11 bases sitting between them. Germline assignment: CDR1 MGHRA and CDR2 YSYEKL. The CDR3 has 16 residues. Written as DNA, the CDR3 is TGCGCCAGCAGCCAAGATCGTTGGGCAATGAACACTGAAGCTTTCTTT. Encoded protein: CASSQDRWAMNTEAFF.

J is TRBJ1-5 and V is TRBV4-1; a weak D match, TRBD1 (6 bases). The CDR3 is made up of 18 amino acids. Germline loops: CDR1 MGHRA, CDR2 YSYEKL. Trimming took 1 base from V and 5 from J, leaving 21 bases between them. The CDR3 protein is CASSQVVSGGAIDQPQHF. The CDR3, as DNA: TGCGCCAGCAGCCAAGTGGTCTCTGGGGGGGCCATCGATCAGCCCCAGCATTTT.

The V and J genes are TRBV7-9 and TRBJ2-3; D call uncertain. Per the germline V gene, CDR1 is SEHNR and CDR2 is FQNEAQ (reference sequence). Trimming shortened V by 1 base and J by 12 bases, and 14 bases separated the two germline ends. The CDR3 is made up of 13 amino acids. The CDR3 protein is CASSLGAAAQQYF. DNA for the CDR3: TGTGCCAGCAGCTTAGGTGCGGCCGCTCAACAGTATTTT.

This sequence joins TRBV7-9 and TRBJ2-1; TRBD2 aligns across 11 bases. V lost 4 bases to trimming and J lost 8 bases; unmatched junction nucleotides: 13. Germline V gives CDR1 SEHNR, CDR2 FQNEAQ (reference sequence). The CDR3 runs 17 residues. The CDR3 is CASSSGMGTSGGDEQFF. The DNA of the CDR3 is TGTGCCAGCAGCTCCGGGATGGGGACTAGCGGTGGAGATGAGCAGTTCTTC. The entire variable domain, with the rest obtained from reference TRBV7-9 and TRBJ2-1, is as follows: DTGVSQNPRHKITKRGQNVTFRCDPISEHNRLYWYRQTLGQGPEFLTYFQNEAQLEKSRLLSDRFSAERPKGSFSTLEIQRTEQGDSAMYLCASSSGMGTSGGDEQFFGPGTRLTVL.

This chain connects TRBV4-1 to TRBJ1-2; D is possibly TRBD1 (5 bases). Germline V CDR1 and CDR2: MGHRA, YSYEKL. The CDR3 is 16 residues long. V dropped 0 bases and J dropped 4 bases, with 15 bases sitting between them. The CDR3 spells CASSQELGTTGYGYTF. CDR3 nucleotide sequence: TGCGCCAGCAGCCAAGAATTGGGCACAACAGGCTATGGCTACACCTTC.

This clone was counted between two and nine times. The rearrangement links TRBV5-1 to TRBJ2-1, with a weak D call TRBD2 (6 bases). Per the germline V gene, CDR1 is SGHRS and CDR2 is YFSETQ. Trimming pared 8 bases from V and 4 bases from J, leaving 19 bases between. The CDR3 is 15 residues long. In DNA form, the CDR3 reads TGCGCCAGTCAGGTGGAGGGCAGAATATACAATGAGCAGTTCTTC. This encodes CASQVEGRIYNEQFF.

The rearrangement joins TRBV7-6 to TRBJ2-1, with 11 bases that match TRBD2. The CDR3 has 18 residues. The ends lost 5 bases at V and 2 bases at J; junction bases unmatched: 11. Germline CDR1 reads SGHVS; CDR2 reads FNYEAQ. The CDR3 DNA is TGTGCCAGCAGCCTAACGGCATCTAGCGGGGGGACCTACAATGAGCAGTTCTTC. Amino acid sequence: CASSLTASSGGTYNEQFF.

The chain has TRBV25-1 and TRBJ2-1; no definite D call. The germline V and J ends were trimmed by 8 bases and 4 bases, with 12 bases remaining between them. The CDR3 is made up of 13 amino acids. Looked up from germline, CDR1 is MGHDK and CDR2 is SYGVNS. The CDR3 region is CASRPSGYNEQFF. CDR3 nucleotide sequence: TGTGCCAGCCGACCCTCAGGTTACAATGAGCAGTTCTTC.

The chain has TRBV18 and TRBJ2-1; TRBD1 matches 7 bases. Germline CDR1 and CDR2: KGHSH and LQKENI. This CDR3 is built from 14 residues. V trimming: 2 bases; J trimming: 8 bases; junction bases outside the gene matches: 6. This CDR3 is CASSPGQALDEQFF. In DNA form, the CDR3 reads TGTGCCAGCTCACCAGGACAGGCCTTGGATGAGCAGTTCTTC. Full variable domain (remainder filled in from reference TRBV18 and TRBJ2-1): NAGVMQNPRHLVRRRGQEARLRCSPMKGHSHVYWYRQLPEEGLKFMVYLQKENIIDESGMPKERFSAEFPKEGPSILRIQQVVRGDSAAYFCASSPGQALDEQFFGPGTRLTVL.

CDR3 nucleotides: TGTGCCAGCAGCTCCGACAGATTGGGAGAGCAGTACTTC. This translates into CASSSDRLGEQYF. The gene calls are TRBV11-2 and TRBJ2-7; maybe TRBD1 (5 bases). This CDR3 has 13 residues. Per the germline V gene, CDR1 is SGHAT and CDR2 is FQNNGV. V dropped 4 bases and J dropped 7 bases, with 14 bases sitting between them.

The chain recombines TRBV7-3 with TRBJ2-2; D is uncertain. V was cut by 5 bases and J by 1 base, with 17 bases left in between. The length of the CDR3 is 17 residues. Germline V gives CDR1 SGHTA, CDR2 FQGTGA. The chain's CDR3 is CASSLGPRLGNTGELFF. For the CDR3, the DNA is TGTGCCAGCAGCCTAGGCCCCCGGCTGGGGAACACCGGGGAGCTGTTTTTT. Filled out from reference TRBV7-3 and TRBJ2-2, the complete variable domain reads GAGVSQTPSNKVTEKGKYVELRCDPISGHTALYWYRQSLGQGPEFLIYFQGTGAADDSGLPNDRFFAVRPEGSVSTLKIQRTERGDSAVYLCASSLGPRLGNTGELFFGEGSRLTVL.